Listed below are T cell receptor beta chains from one sample, sequenced in a study of T-cell memory formation after mild COVID-19. TCRdb analysed the 5' RACE reads with MiXCR anew, one entry per CDR3 protein. This table has 400,000 to 500,000 distinct CDR3 sequences, roughly 20% appearing once. Sequenced material: PBMCs or a T cell subset sorted from them (not recorded which). These receptors all stem from an adult woman who had mild COVID-19 (a few samples of this study predate the infection). Cell type and time point are not known. Each CDR3 is given with its conserved first and last residue. A D gene is named only where the DNA matches it firmly. Size values are once, few and many counts, or a class for expanded clones, and some rows have none.

>TRBV7-9|.|TRBJ2-2|.
TGTGCCAGCAGCAATAATCGCCCAACCACCGGGGAGCTGTTTTTT
CASSNNRPTTGELFF
>TRBV30|few|TRBJ2-7|TRBD1
TGTGCCTGGAGTGTGGGACGAGACAGGGGGCACTACGAGCAGTACTTC
CAWSVGRDRGHYEQYF
>TRBV9|few|TRBJ2-5|TRBD2
TGTGCCAGCAGCGTACAGGAGCGGGGGACGCAAGAGACCCAGTACTTC
CASSVQERGTQETQYF
>TRBV19|few|TRBJ2-1|TRBD1
TGTGCCAGTAGTATGGACAGGGTTAGTAATGAGCAGTTCTTC
CASSMDRVSNEQFF
>TRBV20-1|.|TRBJ2-5|.
TGCAGTGCCTTATGGAACAAGGGTCACGAGACCCAGTACTTC
CSALWNKGHETQYF
>TRBV30|.|TRBJ2-7|.
TGTGCCTGGACCCCCACAGGGTACTCCTACGAGCAGTACTTC
CAWTPTGYSYEQYF
>TRBV7-9|few|TRBJ1-4|.
TGTGCCAGCAGCTTAGCGGTAGTATCAGTCGAAAAACTGTTTTTT
CASSLAVVSVEKLFF
>TRBV20-1|.|TRBJ2-7|TRBD1
TGCAGTGCCAAGTCCGACAGGGCTTACGAGCAGTACTTC
CSAKSDRAYEQYF
>TRBV6-6|.|TRBJ1-1|.
TGTGCCAGCAGTTACGGAGGGGCCAGGGAGGAAGGGTCTGAAGCTTTCTTT
CASSYGGAREEGSEAFF
>TRBV5-1|.|TRBJ1-5|.
TGCGCCAGCAGCATGGGAGGGCAGGGGCAGCCCCAGCATTTT
CASSMGGQGQPQHF
>TRBV5-6|.|TRBJ2-1|TRBD1
TGTGCCAGCAGCGAGGACAGGGGGCGAGTCCACAATGAGCAGTTCTTC
CASSEDRGRVHNEQFF
>TRBV7-9|few|TRBJ2-5|.
TGTGCCAGCAGTCCCGGGAACCAAGAGACCCAGTACTTC
CASSPGNQETQYF
>TRBV7-7|.|TRBJ2-2|.
TGTGCCAGCAGTCCCTCGGGGACGGGGGCCGCCACCGGGGAGCTGTTTTTT
CASSPSGTGAATGELFF
>TRBV12-3/TRBV12-4|few|TRBJ1-3|.
TGTGCCAGCAGTTTAGCCGAGACGCATGGAAACACCATATATTTT
CASSLAETHGNTIYF
>TRBV5-1|many|TRBJ2-7|TRBD1
TGCGCCAGCCAGGACAGGGGTAACTACGAGCAGTACTTC
CASQDRGNYEQYF
>TRBV5-1|.|TRBJ1-1|.
TGCGCCAGCAGCTTGGAAGCAGGGGACATTGCCACTGAAGCTTTCTTT
CASSLEAGDIATEAFF
>TRBV5-1|.|TRBJ1-5|TRBD1
TGCGCCAGCAGCGCAGGGACAGGGGCGGGCAATCAGCCCCAGCAATTT
CASSAGTGAGNQPQQF
>TRBV7-6|.|TRBJ1-1|.
TGTGCCAGCAGCTTAGTAGGAGTGGACACTGAAGCTTTCTTT
CASSLVGVDTEAFF
>TRBV15|.|TRBJ2-4|.
TGTGCCCTCTGTGGCATTCAGTACTTC
CALCGIQYF
>TRBV12-3/TRBV12-4|.|TRBJ1-5|TRBD1
TGTGCCAGCTGTGGTCCGGGACAGAGGAATCAGCCCCAGCATTTT
CASCGPGQRNQPQHF
>TRBV7-9|.|TRBJ1-2|TRBD1
TGTGCCAGCAGCTCCCGGGACAGGGCGCTGGAGGTGGCCTACACCTTC
CASSSRDRALEVAYTF
>TRBV12-3/TRBV12-4|.|TRBJ2-1|TRBD2
TGTGCCAGCACTCGAAGCGGGGCCTCCTACAATGAGCAGTTCTTC
CASTRSGASYNEQFF
>TRBV7-6|few|TRBJ2-5|.
TGTGCCAGCAGCACCCCCTACGTCAGGGGTTCAGAGACCCAGTACTTC
CASSTPYVRGSETQYF
>TRBV27|few|TRBJ2-2|.
TGTGCCAGCTCCGCCCGGGGGACAGCAGACAACACCGGGGAGCTGTTTTTT
CASSARGTADNTGELFF
>TRBV5-6|.|TRBJ2-3|TRBD1
TGTGCCAGCAGCGGCACCGGGACAGGGTTCTATACGCAGTATTTT
CASSGTGTGFYTQYF
>TRBV19|.|TRBJ2-7|TRBD2
TGTGCCAGTAGTATAGGGACTAGCGGGAGAGGGTACGAGCAGTACTTC
CASSIGTSGRGYEQYF
>TRBV12-3/TRBV12-4|.|TRBJ2-7|.
TGTGCCAGCAGTCCCCAGGGGTTACCCTACGAGCAGTACTTC
CASSPQGLPYEQYF
>TRBV4-1|.|TRBJ2-3|.
TGCGCCAGCAGCCCCTTAGGAGGGAATACGCAGTATTTT
CASSPLGGNTQYF
>TRBV4-1|few|TRBJ2-7|TRBD1
TGCGCCAGCAGCCAGTATCGGGGGACAGGGGACCGCGAGCAGTACTTC
CASSQYRGTGDREQYF
>TRBV30|.|TRBJ2-1|.
TGTGCCTCCCGGACCCCCCTAAGAGGGCAGTTCTTC
CASRTPLRGQFF
>TRBV11-2|few|TRBJ2-1|TRBD1
TGTGCCAGCAGCTTAGGGACAGGGGTGAATGAGCAGTTCTTC
CASSLGTGVNEQFF
>TRBV5-5|few|TRBJ1-5|.
TGTGCCAGCAGTTGGTTGGGGGGGGATAGCAATCAGCCCCAGCATTTT
CASSWLGGDSNQPQHF
>TRBV24-1|.|TRBJ2-2|TRBD1
TGTGCCACCAGTGATTCACGGACAGGGTTCAACAGGGAGCTGTTTTTT
CATSDSRTGFNRELFF
>TRBV30|.|TRBJ1-3|TRBD1
TGTGCCTGGAGTGAAGGGGGCGGTGGAAACACCATATATTTT
CAWSEGGGGNTIYF
>TRBV7-5|.|TRBJ1-2|.
TGCACCCCACCTGACTATGGCTACACCTTC
CTPPDYGYTF
>TRBV21-1|.|TRBJ2-7|.
TGTGCCAGCACCGGACCTTGCTTATCGAGCTCCTACGAGCAGTACTTC
CASTGPCLSSSYEQYF
>TRBV2|.|TRBJ1-1|.
TGTGCCAGCAGTGAATATGGGACGACGACTGAAGCTTTCTTT
CASSEYGTTTEAFF
>TRBV24-1|few|TRBJ1-1|.
TGTGCCACCAGTGATCTTCCCGGAGAGAACACTGAAGCTTTCTTT
CATSDLPGENTEAFF
>TRBV11-3|few|TRBJ2-1|TRBD1
TGTGCCAGCAGTACCTGGGACAGGGGGGTCGATGAGCAGTTCTTC
CASSTWDRGVDEQFF
>TRBV12-3/TRBV12-4|.|TRBJ2-3|.
TGTGCCAGCAGTTTCTCCACCATCCTCGAGTATTTT
CASSFSTILEYF
>TRBV7-9|few|TRBJ2-1|TRBD1
TGTGCCAGCAGCTCCGGACAGGGGAACTACAATGAGCAGTTCTTC
CASSSGQGNYNEQFF
>TRBV4-1|few|TRBJ2-7|TRBD1
TGCGCCAGCAGCCCCATCCTAAGACAGGGGACGTTTCAGTACTTC
CASSPILRQGTFQYF
>TRBV7-2|few|TRBJ1-1|.
TGTGCCAGCAGCCCCCGCGGAGGGGAAGCTTTCTTT
CASSPRGGEAFF
>TRBV19|few|TRBJ2-2|.
TGTGCCAGCCGGGACACCTTGAACACCGGGGAGCTGTTTTTT
CASRDTLNTGELFF
>TRBV12-3/TRBV12-4|.|TRBJ2-5|.
TGTGCCAGCAGTTTACCCAGAGGTGAAGAGACCCAGTACTTC
CASSLPRGEETQYF